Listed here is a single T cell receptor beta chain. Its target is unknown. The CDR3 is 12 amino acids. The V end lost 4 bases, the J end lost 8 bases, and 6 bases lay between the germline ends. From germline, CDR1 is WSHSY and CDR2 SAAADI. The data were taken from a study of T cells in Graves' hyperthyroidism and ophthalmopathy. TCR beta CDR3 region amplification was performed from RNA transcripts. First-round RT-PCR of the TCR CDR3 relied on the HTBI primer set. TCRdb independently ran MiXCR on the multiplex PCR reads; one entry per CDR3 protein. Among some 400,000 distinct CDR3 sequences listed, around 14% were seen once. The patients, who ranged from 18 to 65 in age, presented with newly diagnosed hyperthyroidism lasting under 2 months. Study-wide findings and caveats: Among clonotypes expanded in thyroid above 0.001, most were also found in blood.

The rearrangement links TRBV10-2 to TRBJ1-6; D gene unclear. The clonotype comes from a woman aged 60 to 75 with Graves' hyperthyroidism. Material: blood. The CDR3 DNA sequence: TGCGCCAGCAGTGGTGGGGATTCACCCCTCCACTTT. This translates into CASSGGDSPLHF.